This is a list of T cell receptor beta chains from one sample in a study of cytomegalovirus exposure and HLA in healthy donors. The data were produced by immunoSEQ multiplex PCR, yet TCRdb's version contains in-frame clones alone and is incomplete. The sample table sets out tens of thousands of clones. Sample: PBMCs. These receptors were collected from a middle-aged woman in good health and CMV-seronegative. CDR3s include the opening cysteine and the closing phenylalanine or tryptophan. Each record gives: J gene, D gene, V gene, CDR3 protein, CDR3 DNA. D genes are given only for firm matches.

TRBJ1-2,.,TRBV6-6,CASSYPQGGDLYGYTF,TGTGCCAGCAGTTACCCGCAAGGGGGGGACCTCTATGGCTACACCTTC
TRBJ2-7,TRBD2,TRBV28,CASSSQAGAHTYEQYF,TGTGCCAGCAGTTCTCAAGCGGGAGCCCATACCTACGAGCAGTACTTC
TRBJ1-5,TRBD1,TRBV7-9,CASSLDRGQPQHF,TGTGCCAGCAGCTTGGACAGGGGACAGCCCCAGCATTTT
TRBJ2-1,TRBD2,TRBV12-5,CASGSGLAGYNEQFF,TGTGCTAGTGGTTCAGGACTAGCGGGGTACAATGAGCAGTTCTTC
TRBJ2-2,TRBD1,TRBV6-1,CASSERTGGGTGELFF,TGTGCCAGCAGTGAAAGGACAGGCGGTGGGACCGGGGAGCTGTTTTTT
TRBJ1-2,TRBD1,TRBV30,CAWRNRQGRGYTF,TGTGCCTGGCGAAACCGACAGGGTAGAGGCTACACCTTC
TRBJ1-2,TRBD1,TRBV5-1,CASSLFLQGALGYTF,TGCGCCAGCAGCTTGTTCCTACAGGGGGCTTTGGGCTACACCTTC
TRBJ2-3,.,TRBV5-1,CASTGVAGTDTQYF,TGCGCCAGCACCGGTGTAGCGGGCACAGATACGCAGTATTTT
TRBJ1-1,TRBD1,TRBV18,CASSGQKNTEAFF,TGTGCCAGCTCGGGACAGAAGAACACTGAAGCTTTCTTT
TRBJ2-3,.,TRBV6-1,CASSEGGGDSHTQYF,TGTGCCAGCAGTGAAGGAGGCGGAGACAGCCATACGCAGTATTTT
TRBJ2-7,TRBD2,TRBV6-1,CASSEEGGRVYEQYF,TGTGCCAGCAGTGAAGAGGGCGGGAGAGTATACGAGCAGTACTTC
TRBJ2-3,.,TRBV30,CAWSWLRTDTQYF,TGTGCCTGGAGCTGGCTCCGCACAGATACGCAGTATTTT
TRBJ1-5,TRBD1,TRBV15,CATSRADRGGQPQHF,TGTGCCACCAGCAGGGCTGACAGGGGTGGGCAGCCCCAGCATTTT
TRBJ1-2,.,TRBV15,CATSSRQGGSGYTF,TGTGCCACCAGCAGCCGTCAGGGCGGGAGTGGCTACACCTTC
TRBJ1-5,TRBD1,TRBV7-2,CASSFRTGGANQPQHF,TGTGCCAGCAGCTTTCGGACAGGGGGCGCCAATCAGCCCCAGCATTTT
TRBJ2-3,.,TRBV5-5,CASSSGRPTDTQYF,TGTGCCAGCAGCTCGGGGAGGCCCACAGATACGCAGTATTTT
TRBJ2-7,TRBD2,TRBV5-1,CASSLVGIAGVSEQYF,TGCGCCAGCAGCTTGGTCGGAATAGCGGGAGTGAGCGAGCAGTACTTC
TRBJ2-2,.,TRBV5-1,CASSSFTVRKTNTGELFF,TGCGCCAGCAGTTCATTTACCGTGAGGAAAACGAACACCGGGGAGCTGTTTTTT
TRBJ2-7,TRBD2,TRBV2,CASSETSGSWEQYF,TGTGCCAGCAGTGAGACTAGCGGGAGTTGGGAGCAGTACTTC
TRBJ2-5,TRBD2,TRBV19,CASKRAGAETQYF,TGTGCCAGTAAAAGGGCGGGAGCAGAGACCCAGTACTTC
TRBJ2-1,TRBD1,TRBV29-1,CSVEGGQGAGEQFF,TGCAGCGTTGAAGGTGGACAGGGGGCGGGTGAGCAGTTCTTC
TRBJ2-7,TRBD2,TRBV6-6,CASSYSSGRAYEQYF,TGTGCCAGCAGTTACTCTAGCGGGAGAGCATACGAGCAGTACTTC
TRBJ2-6,.,TRBV5-6,CASSLGLSGANVLTF,TGTGCCAGCAGCTTGGGGCTGTCTGGGGCCAACGTCCTGACTTTC
TRBJ2-4,TRBD1,TRBV14,CASSLNTGGSKNIQYF,TGTGCCAGCAGCCTAAATACAGGGGGATCTAAAAACATTCAGTACTTC
TRBJ1-5,.,TRBV28,CASSLPSPGSNQPQHF,TGTGCCAGCAGTTTACCCTCACCGGGGAGCAATCAGCCCCAGCATTTT
TRBJ2-5,TRBD1,TRBV9,CASSTEGQGRETQYF,TGTGCCAGCAGCACCGAGGGACAGGGTAGGGAGACCCAGTACTTC
TRBJ1-2,.,TRBV9,CASSVSPGAGADYTF,TGTGCCAGCAGCGTCAGCCCTGGGGCAGGTGCGGACTACACCTTC
TRBJ1-2,.,TRBV9,CASSVAGKNYGYTF,TGTGCCAGCAGCGTAGCAGGGAAGAACTATGGCTACACCTTC
TRBJ1-2,.,TRBV25-1,CASSEYSGGVNYGYTF,TGTGCCAGCAGTGAATATAGCGGCGGAGTAAACTATGGCTACACCTTC
TRBJ2-3,TRBD1,TRBV7-2,CASSRGQGYTDTQYF,TGTGCCAGCAGCCGCGGACAGGGATACACAGATACGCAGTATTTT
TRBJ1-1,.,TRBV10-3,CAIQDSLGEKAFF,TGTGCCATCCAGGACAGCCTGGGGGAAAAAGCTTTCTTT
TRBJ2-1,TRBD1,TRBV28,CASKEGQGVNEQFF,TGTGCCAGCAAGGAGGGACAGGGGGTCAATGAGCAGTTCTTC
TRBJ1-4,TRBD1,TRBV4-1,CASSQRRGQTNEKLFF,TGCGCCAGCAGCCAACGTAGGGGGCAGACTAATGAAAAACTGTTTTTT
TRBJ2-3,TRBD2,TRBV5-6,CASSLGLWTSGTSTDTQYF,TGTGCCAGCAGCTTGGGATTGTGGACTAGCGGGACTAGCACAGATACGCAGTATTTT
TRBJ2-2,.,TRBV15,CATSRGQFATGELFF,TGTGCCACCAGCAGAGGACAGTTCGCCACCGGGGAGCTGTTTTTT
TRBJ1-3,.,TRBV6-5,CASSYSFTPGGNTIYF,TGTGCCAGCAGTTACTCGTTCACCCCAGGGGGAAACACCATATATTTT
TRBJ1-5,.,TRBV6-1,CASSDIGGIRNQPQHF,TGTGCCAGCAGTGATATCGGGGGGATCCGCAATCAGCCCCAGCATTTT
TRBJ2-5,.,TRBV15,CATSRDRQDQYF,TGTGCCACCAGCAGAGATCGGCAGGACCAGTACTTC
TRBJ2-3,TRBD2,TRBV2,CASANFGLAGGEDTQYF,TGTGCCAGCGCCAATTTTGGACTAGCGGGAGGGGAGGATACGCAGTATTTT
TRBJ1-1,TRBD1,TRBV7-2,CASSLLGQGNTEAFF,TGTGCCAGCAGCTTACTGGGACAGGGGAACACTGAAGCTTTCTTT
TRBJ1-4,TRBD1,TRBV5-4,CASSLDRGLNEKLFF,TGTGCCAGCAGCTTGGACAGGGGGTTAAATGAAAAACTGTTTTTT
TRBJ1-1,.,TRBV5-1,CASSYSGEMNTEAFF,TGCGCCAGCAGCTATAGCGGGGAGATGAACACTGAAGCTTTCTTT
TRBJ1-1,.,TRBV30,CAWSYVTEAFF,TGTGCCTGGAGTTATGTTACTGAAGCTTTCTTT
TRBJ2-1,.,TRBV6-5,CASSYGGGANEQFF,TGTGCCAGCAGTTACGGTGGGGGGGCCAATGAGCAGTTCTTC
TRBJ2-3,TRBD2,TRBV4-2,CASSQLAGPIPDTQYF,TGTGCCAGCAGCCAACTAGCGGGCCCCATCCCAGATACGCAGTATTTT
TRBJ2-3,.,TRBV5-1,CASSLGGVTGDTQYF,TGCGCCAGCAGCTTGGGGGGGGTGACGGGGGATACGCAGTATTTT